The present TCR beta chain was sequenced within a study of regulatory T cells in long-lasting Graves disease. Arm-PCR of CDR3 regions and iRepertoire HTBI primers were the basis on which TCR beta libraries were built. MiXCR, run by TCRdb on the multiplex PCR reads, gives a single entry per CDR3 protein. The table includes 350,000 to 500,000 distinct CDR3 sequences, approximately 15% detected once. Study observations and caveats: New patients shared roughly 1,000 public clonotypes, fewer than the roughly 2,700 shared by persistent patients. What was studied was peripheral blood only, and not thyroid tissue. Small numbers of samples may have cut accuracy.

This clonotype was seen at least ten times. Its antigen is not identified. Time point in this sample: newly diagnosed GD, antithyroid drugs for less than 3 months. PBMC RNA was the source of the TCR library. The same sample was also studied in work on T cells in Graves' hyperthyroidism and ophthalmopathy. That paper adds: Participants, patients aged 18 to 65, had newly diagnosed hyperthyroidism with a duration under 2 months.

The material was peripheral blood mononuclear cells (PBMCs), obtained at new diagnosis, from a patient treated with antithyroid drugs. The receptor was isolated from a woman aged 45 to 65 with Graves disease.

The CDR3 DNA is TGTGCCAGCAGCCAAGATCAGGTCGGCGGGACCACAGATACGCAGTATTTT. Protein: CASSQDQVGGTTDTQYF. This chain uses TRBV3-1 with TRBJ2-3, with TRBD2 as a possible D gene (6 bases). Germline V lookup: CDR1 LGHDT, CDR2 YNNKEL (reference sequence). The V end lost 0 bases, the J end lost 2 bases, and 15 bases lay between the germline ends. CDR3 length: 17 residues.